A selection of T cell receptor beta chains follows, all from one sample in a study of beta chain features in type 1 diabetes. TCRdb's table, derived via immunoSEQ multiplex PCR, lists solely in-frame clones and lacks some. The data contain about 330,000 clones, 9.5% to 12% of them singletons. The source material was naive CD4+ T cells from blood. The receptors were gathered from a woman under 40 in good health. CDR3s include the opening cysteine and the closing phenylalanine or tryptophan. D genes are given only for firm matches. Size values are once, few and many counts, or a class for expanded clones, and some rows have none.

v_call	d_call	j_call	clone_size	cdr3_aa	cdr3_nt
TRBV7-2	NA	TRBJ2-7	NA	CASSWDGSDPSYEQYF	TGTGCCAGCAGCTGGGACGGGAGCGACCCCTCCTACGAGCAGTACTTC
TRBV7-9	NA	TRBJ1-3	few	CASSGGPDNGSGNTIYF	TGTGCCAGCAGCGGGGGCCCGGACAATGGCTCTGGAAACACCATATATTTT
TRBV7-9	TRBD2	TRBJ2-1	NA	CASSKGLAGKNEQFF	TGTGCCAGCAGCAAGGGACTAGCGGGAAAAAATGAGCAGTTCTTC
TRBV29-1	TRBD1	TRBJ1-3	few	CSAMGQGISGNTIYF	TGCAGCGCCATGGGACAGGGAATCTCTGGAAACACCATATATTTT
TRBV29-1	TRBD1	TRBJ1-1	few	CSVAKGAQDTEAFF	TGCAGCGTTGCCAAGGGGGCGCAGGACACTGAAGCTTTCTTT
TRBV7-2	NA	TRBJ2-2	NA	CASSLGRGEGGELFF	TGTGCCAGCAGCTTAGGCAGGGGGGAAGGCGGGGAGCTGTTTTTT
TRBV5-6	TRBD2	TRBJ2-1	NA	CASSPGLADNEQFF	TGTGCCAGCAGCCCGGGACTAGCGGACAATGAGCAGTTCTTC
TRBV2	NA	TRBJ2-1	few	CASWTPPGQQFF	TGTGCCTCGTGGACACCCCCAGGGCAGCAGTTCTTC
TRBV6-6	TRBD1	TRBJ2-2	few	CASSYKRDRATGELFF	TGTGCCAGCAGTTACAAGAGGGACAGGGCCACCGGGGAGCTGTTTTTT
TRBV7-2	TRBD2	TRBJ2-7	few	CASSLGVSGTNEQYF	TGTGCCAGCAGCTTAGGTGTCAGCGGGACCAACGAGCAGTACTTC
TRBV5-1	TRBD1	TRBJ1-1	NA	CASSLDRGSEAFF	TGCGCCAGCAGCTTGGACAGGGGCTCTGAAGCTTTCTTT
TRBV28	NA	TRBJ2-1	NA	CASSPAGGPYNEQFF	TGTGCCAGCAGTCCAGCAGGGGGGCCCTACAATGAGCAGTTCTTC
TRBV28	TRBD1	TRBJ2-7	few	CASSPDRGSSYEQYF	TGTGCCAGCAGTCCTGACAGGGGAAGCTCCTACGAGCAGTACTTC
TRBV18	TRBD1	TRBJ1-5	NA	CASSRNDRGLSPQHF	TGTGCCAGCTCACGGAACGACAGGGGCCTTTCGCCCCAGCATTTT
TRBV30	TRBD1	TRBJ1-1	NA	CAWSRTGEVGNTEAFF	TGTGCCTGGAGCCGGACAGGGGAGGTCGGAAACACTGAAGCTTTCTTT
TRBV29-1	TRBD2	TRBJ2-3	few	CSVSGTSGSSTDTQYF	TGCAGCGTTTCCGGGACTAGCGGGAGTAGCACAGATACGCAGTATTTT
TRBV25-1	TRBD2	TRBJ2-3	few	CASSGGFHGPLDTQYF	TGTGCCAGCAGCGGGGGGTTCCATGGACCCCTGGATACGCAGTATTTT
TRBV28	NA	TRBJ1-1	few	CASSVLQAKNTEAFF	TGTGCCAGCAGTGTCCTACAGGCGAAGAACACTGAAGCTTTCTTT
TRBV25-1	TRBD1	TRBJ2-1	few	CASSEYQGASTHEQFF	TGTGCCAGCAGTGAATATCAGGGGGCGAGCACTCATGAGCAGTTCTTC
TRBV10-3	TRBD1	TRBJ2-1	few	CAISPRDRPSNEQFF	TGTGCCATCAGCCCTCGGGACAGGCCTTCCAATGAGCAGTTCTTC
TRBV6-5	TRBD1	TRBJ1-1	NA	CASRTGPLNTEAFF	TGTGCCAGTAGGACAGGGCCGTTGAACACTGAAGCTTTCTTT
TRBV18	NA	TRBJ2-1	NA	CASSPGHRNNEQFF	TGTGCCAGCTCACCAGGTCACAGGAACAATGAGCAGTTCTTC
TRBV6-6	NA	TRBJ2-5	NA	CASNRETQYF	TGTGCCAGCAACAGGGAGACCCAGTACTTC
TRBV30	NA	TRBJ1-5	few	CAWSVRGAGNQPQHF	TGTGCCTGGAGTGTACGCGGAGCGGGGAATCAGCCCCAGCATTTT
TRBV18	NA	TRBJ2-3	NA	CASSQGLATTQYF	TGTGCCAGCTCTCAAGGCCTAGCGACTACGCAGTATTTT
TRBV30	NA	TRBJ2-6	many	CAWDTAGANVLTF	TGTGCCTGGGACACGGCTGGGGCCAACGTCCTGACTTTC
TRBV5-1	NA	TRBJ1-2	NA	CASSAPGSYGYTF	TGCGCCAGCAGCGCACCCGGGAGCTATGGCTACACCTTC